Listed below are T cell receptor beta chains from one sample, sequenced in a study of blood T cells in healthy people across ages. TCRdb re-derived calls from the 5' RACE reads in MiXCR, one entry per CDR3 protein. The sample yields roughly 1,300,000 distinct CDR3 sequences, approximately 63% seen once. The source material was blood. The receptors were sampled from a man in his late teens or twenties in good health. Each CDR3 is given with its conserved first and last residue. A D gene is named only where the DNA matches it firmly. The size of a clone is reported for some rows only, either as once, few or many, or as a class for expanded clones.

DNA | CDR3 | V | size | J | D
TGTGCCAGCAGTTTCCTCGGAGTAGCGGGTGTTTACGAGCAGTACTTC | CASSFLGVAGVYEQYF | TRBV27 | NA | TRBJ2-7 | TRBD2
TGTGCCAGCAGAGACCTTACCGGGACAGGGGGTATGTTAACTGAAGCTTTCTTT | CASRDLTGTGGMLTEAFF | TRBV27 | NA | TRBJ1-1 | TRBD1
TGCGCCAGCAGCTGGATAGCGGGGGAGCAAGAGACCCAGTACTTC | CASSWIAGEQETQYF | TRBV5-1 | NA | TRBJ2-5 | TRBD2
TGTGCCAGCAGTAAGGGACTCCCCAATGAGCAGTTCTTC | CASSKGLPNEQFF | TRBV12-3/TRBV12-4 | NA | TRBJ2-1 | NA
TGTGCCAGCAGTTACGGGGGTTACTATGGCTACACCTTC | CASSYGGYYGYTF | TRBV6-5 | few | TRBJ1-2 | NA
TGTGCCAGCACCTTCAGTAATGAGCAGTTCTTC | CASTFSNEQFF | TRBV7-9 | NA | TRBJ2-1 | NA
TGCGCCAGCAGCACACGACAAGCGGGGGGGCCGGTAGAGACCCAGTACTTC | CASSTRQAGGPVETQYF | TRBV5-1 | NA | TRBJ2-5 | TRBD2
TGCGCCAGCAGCCAAGATGGGCGGGCACAGTACTTC | CASSQDGRAQYF | TRBV4-1 | few | TRBJ2-5 | NA
TGTGCCATCAGTGAGTCGTCGGTTATTTGGGGGGAGACCCAGTACTTC | CAISESSVIWGETQYF | TRBV10-3 | few | TRBJ2-5 | NA
TGCGCCAGCAGTGAATCTATTCGGCCTGGGGCCAACGTCCTGACTTTC | CASSESIRPGANVLTF | TRBV10-1 | NA | TRBJ2-6 | NA
TGCAGTGCTAGAGATAACTTGTGGGGCCAAGAGCAGTACTTC | CSARDNLWGQEQYF | TRBV20-1 | NA | TRBJ2-5 | NA
TGTGCCAGCACCCACCGGGGAGGGACGGAACTTTACGAGCAGTACTTC | CASTHRGGTELYEQYF | TRBV6-6 | NA | TRBJ2-7 | TRBD2
TGTGCCAGCAGCCCCGTCAGCCCGAGAGACTACGAGCAGTACTTC | CASSPVSPRDYEQYF | TRBV6-5 | NA | TRBJ2-7 | NA
TGTGCCAGCAGCTATTGGGATGACAATCAGCCCCAGCATTTT | CASSYWDDNQPQHF | TRBV7-9 | few | TRBJ1-5 | NA
TGTGCCAGCAGTGAAATTATTAGATCGACGGGGCAGTTCTTC | CASSEIIRSTGQFF | TRBV2 | NA | TRBJ2-1 | NA
TGTGCCAGTACGCTTGCGAGCGGGGGGGCTGGGGAGCAGTTCTTC | CASTLASGGAGEQFF | TRBV19 | NA | TRBJ2-1 | TRBD2
TGTGCCAGCAGTGAAGTAGAGCGGGGTCTGGAGGAGACCCAGTACTTC | CASSEVERGLEETQYF | TRBV25-1 | NA | TRBJ2-5 | TRBD2